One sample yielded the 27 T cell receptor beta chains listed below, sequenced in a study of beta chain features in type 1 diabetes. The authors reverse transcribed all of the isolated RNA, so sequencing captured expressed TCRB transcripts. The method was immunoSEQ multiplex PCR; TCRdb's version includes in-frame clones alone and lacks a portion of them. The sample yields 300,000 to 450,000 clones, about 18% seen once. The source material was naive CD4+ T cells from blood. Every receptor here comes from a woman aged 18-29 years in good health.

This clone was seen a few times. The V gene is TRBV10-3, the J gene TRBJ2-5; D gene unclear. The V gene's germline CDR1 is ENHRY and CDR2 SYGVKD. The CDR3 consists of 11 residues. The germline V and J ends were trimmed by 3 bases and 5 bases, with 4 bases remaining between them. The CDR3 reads CAISDGETQYF. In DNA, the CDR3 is TGTGCCATCAGTGACGGTGAGACCCAGTACTTC.

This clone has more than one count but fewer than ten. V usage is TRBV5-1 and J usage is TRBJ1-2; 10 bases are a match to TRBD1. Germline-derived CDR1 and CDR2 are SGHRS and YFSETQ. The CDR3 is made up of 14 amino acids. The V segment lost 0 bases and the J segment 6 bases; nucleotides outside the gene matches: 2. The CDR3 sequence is CASSLEGQGDGYTF. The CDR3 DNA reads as TGCGCCAGCAGCTTGGAAGGACAGGGGGATGGCTACACCTTC.

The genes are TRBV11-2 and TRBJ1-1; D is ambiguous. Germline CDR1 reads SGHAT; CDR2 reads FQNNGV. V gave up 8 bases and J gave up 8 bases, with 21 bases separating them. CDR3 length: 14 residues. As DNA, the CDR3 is TGTGCCAGCTCCCCTCCGTTAGGTGGGCGCGAAGCTTTCTTT. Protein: CASSPPLGGREAFF.

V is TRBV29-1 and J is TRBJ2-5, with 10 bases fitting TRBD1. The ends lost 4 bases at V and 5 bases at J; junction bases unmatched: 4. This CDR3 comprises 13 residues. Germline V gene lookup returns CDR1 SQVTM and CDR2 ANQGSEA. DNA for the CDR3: TGCAGCGTTGGGGGACAGGGGCTGGAGACCCAGTACTTC. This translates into CSVGGQGLETQYF.

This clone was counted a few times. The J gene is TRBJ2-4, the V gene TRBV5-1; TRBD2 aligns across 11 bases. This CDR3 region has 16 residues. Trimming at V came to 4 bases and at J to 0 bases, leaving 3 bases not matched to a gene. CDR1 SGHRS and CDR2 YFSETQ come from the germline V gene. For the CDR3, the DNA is TGCGCCAGCAGCACCGGACTAGCGGGAGCCAAAAACATTCAGTACTTC. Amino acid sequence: CASSTGLAGAKNIQYF. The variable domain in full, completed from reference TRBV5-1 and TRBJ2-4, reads KAGVTQTPRYLIKTRGQQVTLSCSPISGHRSVSWYQQTPGQGLQFLFEYFSETQRNKGNFPGRFSGRQFSNSRSEMNVSTLELGDSALYLCASSTGLAGAKNIQYFGAGTRLSVL.

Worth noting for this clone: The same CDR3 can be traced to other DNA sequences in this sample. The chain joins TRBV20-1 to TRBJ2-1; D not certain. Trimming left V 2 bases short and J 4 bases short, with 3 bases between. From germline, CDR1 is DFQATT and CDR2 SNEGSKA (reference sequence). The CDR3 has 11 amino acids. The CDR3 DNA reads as TGCAGTGCTAGACAGTACAATGAGCAGTTCTTC. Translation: CSARQYNEQFF.

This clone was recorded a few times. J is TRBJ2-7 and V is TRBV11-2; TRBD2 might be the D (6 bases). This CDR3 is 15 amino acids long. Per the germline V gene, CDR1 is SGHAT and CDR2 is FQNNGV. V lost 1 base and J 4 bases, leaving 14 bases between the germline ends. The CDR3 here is CASSLGLRGGYEQYF. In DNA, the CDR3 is TGTGCCAGCAGCTTAGGTCTTCGGGGAGGATACGAGCAGTACTTC.

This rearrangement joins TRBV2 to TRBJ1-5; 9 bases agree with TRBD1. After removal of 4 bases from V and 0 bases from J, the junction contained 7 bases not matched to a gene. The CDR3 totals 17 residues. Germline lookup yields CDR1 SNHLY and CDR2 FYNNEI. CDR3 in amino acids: CASSAATGGYSNQPQHF. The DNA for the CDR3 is TGTGCCAGCAGTGCTGCGACAGGGGGTTATAGCAATCAGCCCCAGCATTTT. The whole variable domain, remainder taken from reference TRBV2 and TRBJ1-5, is EPEVTQTPSHQVTQMGQEVILRCVPISNHLYFYWYRQILGQKVEFLVSFYNNEISEKSEIFDDQFSVERPDGSNFTLKIRSTKLEDSAMYFCASSAATGGYSNQPQHFGDGTRLSIL.

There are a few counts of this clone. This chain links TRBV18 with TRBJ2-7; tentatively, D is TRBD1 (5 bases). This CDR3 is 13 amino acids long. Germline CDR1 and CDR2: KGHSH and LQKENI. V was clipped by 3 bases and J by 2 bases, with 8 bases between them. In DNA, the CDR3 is TGTGCCAGCTCACCGGGGCCAGCCTACGAGCAGTACTTC. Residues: CASSPGPAYEQYF.

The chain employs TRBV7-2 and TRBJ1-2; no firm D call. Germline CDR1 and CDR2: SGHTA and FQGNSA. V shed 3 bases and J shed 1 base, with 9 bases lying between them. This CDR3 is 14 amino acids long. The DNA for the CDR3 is TGTGCCAGCAGCTTTGATAGTGGTAACTATGGCTACACCTTC. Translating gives CASSFDSGNYGYTF.

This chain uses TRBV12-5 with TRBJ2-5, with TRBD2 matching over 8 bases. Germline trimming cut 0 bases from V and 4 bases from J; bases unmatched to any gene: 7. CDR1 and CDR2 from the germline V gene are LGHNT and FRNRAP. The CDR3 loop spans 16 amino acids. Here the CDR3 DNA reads TGTGCTAGTGGTTTGGTACGGGGGGGGATCGGAGAGACCCAGTACTTC. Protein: CASGLVRGGIGETQYF.

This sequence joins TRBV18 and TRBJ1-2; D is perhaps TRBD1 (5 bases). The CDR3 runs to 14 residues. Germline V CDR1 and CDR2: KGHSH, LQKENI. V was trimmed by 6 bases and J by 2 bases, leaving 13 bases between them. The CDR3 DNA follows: TGTGCCAGCTCCCCCGGGGGAGCCAACTATGGCTACACCTTC. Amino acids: CASSPGGANYGYTF.

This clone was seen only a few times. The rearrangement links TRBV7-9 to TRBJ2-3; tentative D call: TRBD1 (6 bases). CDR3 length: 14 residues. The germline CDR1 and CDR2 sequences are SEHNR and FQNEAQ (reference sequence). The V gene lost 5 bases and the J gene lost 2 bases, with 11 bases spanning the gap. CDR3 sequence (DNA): TGTGCCAGCAGCCTCGGACAGTTCACAGATACGCAGTATTTT. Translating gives CASSLGQFTDTQYF. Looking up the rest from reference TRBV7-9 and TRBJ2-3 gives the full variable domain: DTGVSQNPRHKITKRGQNVTFRCDPISEHNRLYWYRQTLGQGPEFLTYFQNEAQLEKSRLLSDRFSAERPKGSFSTLEIQRTEQGDSAMYLCASSLGQFTDTQYFGPGTRLTVL.

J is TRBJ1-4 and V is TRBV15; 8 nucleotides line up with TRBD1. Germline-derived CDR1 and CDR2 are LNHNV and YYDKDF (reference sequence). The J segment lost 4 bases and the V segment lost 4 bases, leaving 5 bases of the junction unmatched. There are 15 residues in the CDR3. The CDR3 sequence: CATSTGQVDNEKLFF. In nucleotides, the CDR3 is TGTGCCACCAGCACGGGACAGGTTGATAATGAAAAACTGTTTTTT.

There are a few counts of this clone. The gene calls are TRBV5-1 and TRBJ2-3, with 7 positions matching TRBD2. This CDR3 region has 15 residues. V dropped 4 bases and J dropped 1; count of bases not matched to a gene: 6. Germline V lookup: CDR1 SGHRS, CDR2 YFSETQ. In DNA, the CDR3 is TGCGCCAGCAGCCAAACTAGCGCCCGCACAGATACGCAGTATTTT. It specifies CASSQTSARTDTQYF.

Written as DNA, the CDR3 is TGTGCCAGCAGTGCCGGGACAGGGGGCAACGAGCAGTACTTC. Translating it yields CASSAGTGGNEQYF. This chain joins TRBV7-2 and TRBJ2-7; 12 nucleotides align to TRBD1. Per germline, CDR1 SGHTA and CDR2 FQGNSA. The V segment lost 6 bases and the J segment 5 bases; nucleotides outside the gene matches: 5. This CDR3 contains 14 residues.

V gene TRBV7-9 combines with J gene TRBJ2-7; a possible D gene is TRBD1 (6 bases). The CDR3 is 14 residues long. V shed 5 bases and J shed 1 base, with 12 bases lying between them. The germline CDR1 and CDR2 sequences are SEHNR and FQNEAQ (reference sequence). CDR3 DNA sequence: TGTGCCAGCAGCCCCCAGACAGGTTCCTACGAGCAGTACTTC. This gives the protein CASSPQTGSYEQYF. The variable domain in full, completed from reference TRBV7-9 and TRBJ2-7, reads DTGVSQNPRHKITKRGQNVTFRCDPISEHNRLYWYRQTLGQGPEFLTYFQNEAQLEKSRLLSDRFSAERPKGSFSTLEIQRTEQGDSAMYLCASSPQTGSYEQYFGPGTRLTVT.

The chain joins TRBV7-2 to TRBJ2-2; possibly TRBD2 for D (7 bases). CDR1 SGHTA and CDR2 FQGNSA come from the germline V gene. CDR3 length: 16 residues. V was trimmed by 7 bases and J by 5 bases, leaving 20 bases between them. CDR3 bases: TGTGCCAGCATCTCGGGGGGCGGGGATTTGACCGGGGAGCTGTTTTTT. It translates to CASISGGGDLTGELFF.

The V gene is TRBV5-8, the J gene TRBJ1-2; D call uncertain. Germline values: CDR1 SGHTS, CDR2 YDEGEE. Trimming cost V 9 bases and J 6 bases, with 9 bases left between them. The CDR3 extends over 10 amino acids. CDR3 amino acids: CATEAHGYTF. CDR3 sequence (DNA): TGTGCCACCGAGGCCCATGGCTACACCTTC.

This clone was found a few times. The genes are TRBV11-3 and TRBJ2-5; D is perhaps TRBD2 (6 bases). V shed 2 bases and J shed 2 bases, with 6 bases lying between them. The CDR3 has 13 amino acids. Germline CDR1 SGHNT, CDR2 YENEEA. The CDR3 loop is CASSLSGQETQYF. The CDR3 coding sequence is TGTGCCAGCAGCTTAAGCGGGCAAGAGACCCAGTACTTC. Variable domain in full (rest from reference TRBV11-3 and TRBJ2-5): EAGVVQSPRYKIIEKKQPVAFWCNPISGHNTLYWYLQNLGQGPELLIRYENEEAVDDSQLPKDRFSAERLKGVDSTLKIQPAELGDSAVYLCASSLSGQETQYFGPGTRLLVL.

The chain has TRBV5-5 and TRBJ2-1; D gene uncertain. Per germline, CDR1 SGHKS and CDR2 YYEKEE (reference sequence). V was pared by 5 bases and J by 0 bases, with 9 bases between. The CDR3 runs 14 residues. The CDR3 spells CASSVSPSYNEQFF. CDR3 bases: TGTGCCAGCAGTGTATCTCCCTCCTACAATGAGCAGTTCTTC.

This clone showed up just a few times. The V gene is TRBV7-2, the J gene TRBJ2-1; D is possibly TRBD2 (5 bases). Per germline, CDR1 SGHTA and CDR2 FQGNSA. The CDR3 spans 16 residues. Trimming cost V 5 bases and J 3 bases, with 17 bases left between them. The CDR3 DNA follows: TGTGCCAGCAGCCCTCTTCGGGGAGAGCGCTACAATGAGCAGTTCTTC. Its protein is CASSPLRGERYNEQFF.

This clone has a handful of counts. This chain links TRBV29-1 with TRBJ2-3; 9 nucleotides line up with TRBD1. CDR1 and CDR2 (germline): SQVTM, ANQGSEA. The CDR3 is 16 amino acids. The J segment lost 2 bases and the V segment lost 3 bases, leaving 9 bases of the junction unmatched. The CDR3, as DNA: TGCAGCGTTGATTTATCCGACAGGGGGTCCACAGATACGCAGTATTTT. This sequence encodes CSVDLSDRGSTDTQYF.

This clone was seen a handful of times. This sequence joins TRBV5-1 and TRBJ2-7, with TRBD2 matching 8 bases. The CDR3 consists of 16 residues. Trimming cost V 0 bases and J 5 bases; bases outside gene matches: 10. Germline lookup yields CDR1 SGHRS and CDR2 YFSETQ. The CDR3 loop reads CASSLGPLSGGDEQYF. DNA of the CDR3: TGCGCCAGCAGCTTGGGCCCCCTCAGCGGGGGCGACGAGCAGTACTTC.

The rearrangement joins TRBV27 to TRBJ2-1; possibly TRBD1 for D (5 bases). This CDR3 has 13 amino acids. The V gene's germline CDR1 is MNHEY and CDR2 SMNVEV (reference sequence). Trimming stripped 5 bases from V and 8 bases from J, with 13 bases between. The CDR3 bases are TGTGCCAGCAGTCGGAACAGGTACTATGAGCAGTTCTTC. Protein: CASSRNRYYEQFF.

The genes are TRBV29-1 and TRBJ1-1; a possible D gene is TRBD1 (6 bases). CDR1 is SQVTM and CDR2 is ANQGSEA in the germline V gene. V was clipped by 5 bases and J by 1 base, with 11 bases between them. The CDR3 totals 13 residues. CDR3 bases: TGCAGCGTTCGACAGGTCCGGAACACTGAAGCTTTCTTT. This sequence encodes CSVRQVRNTEAFF.

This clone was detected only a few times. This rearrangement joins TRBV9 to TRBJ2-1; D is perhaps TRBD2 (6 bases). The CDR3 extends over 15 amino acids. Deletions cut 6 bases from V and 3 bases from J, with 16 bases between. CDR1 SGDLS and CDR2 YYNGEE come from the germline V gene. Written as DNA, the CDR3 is TGTGCCAGCACCCTTGGGGGGAATAACTACAATGAGCAGTTCTTC. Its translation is CASTLGGNNYNEQFF.